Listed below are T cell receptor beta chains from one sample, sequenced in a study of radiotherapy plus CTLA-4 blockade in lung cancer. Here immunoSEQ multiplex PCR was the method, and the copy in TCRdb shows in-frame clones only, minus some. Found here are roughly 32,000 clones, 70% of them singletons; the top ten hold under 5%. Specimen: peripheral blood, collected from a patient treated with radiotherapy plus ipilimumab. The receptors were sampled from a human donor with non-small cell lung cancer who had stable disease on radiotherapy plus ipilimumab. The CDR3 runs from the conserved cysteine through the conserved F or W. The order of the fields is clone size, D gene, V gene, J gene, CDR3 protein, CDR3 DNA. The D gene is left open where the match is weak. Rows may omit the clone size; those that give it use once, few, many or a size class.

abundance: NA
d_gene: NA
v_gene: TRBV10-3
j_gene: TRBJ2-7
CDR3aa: CAISGQDSYEQYF
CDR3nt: TGTGCCATCAGTGGACAGGATTCCTACGAGCAGTACTTC

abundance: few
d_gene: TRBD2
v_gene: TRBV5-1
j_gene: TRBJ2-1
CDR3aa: CASSLSGTSYNEQFF
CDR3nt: TGCGCCAGCAGCTTAAGCGGGACCTCCTACAATGAGCAGTTCTTC

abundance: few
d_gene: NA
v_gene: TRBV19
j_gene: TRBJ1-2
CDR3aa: CASSPGPGNYGYTF
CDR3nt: TGTGCCAGTAGTCCCGGGCCCGGCAACTATGGCTACACCTTC

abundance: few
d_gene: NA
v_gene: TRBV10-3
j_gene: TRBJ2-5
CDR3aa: CAISESPAPQETQYF
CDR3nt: TGTGCCATCAGTGAGAGCCCAGCGCCCCAAGAGACCCAGTACTTC

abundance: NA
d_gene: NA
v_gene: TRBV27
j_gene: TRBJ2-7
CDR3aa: CASSQLQGEQYF
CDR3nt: TGTGCCAGCAGTCAACTGCAGGGCGAGCAGTACTTC

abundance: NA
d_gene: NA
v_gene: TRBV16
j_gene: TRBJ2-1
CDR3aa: CASSQWSGTYNEQFF
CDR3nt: TGTGCCAGCAGCCAATGGTCGGGAACCTACAATGAGCAGTTCTTC

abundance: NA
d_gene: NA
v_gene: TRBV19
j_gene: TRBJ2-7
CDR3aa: CASGGTDTYEQYF
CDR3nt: TGTGCCAGTGGGGGGACAGACACCTACGAGCAGTACTTC

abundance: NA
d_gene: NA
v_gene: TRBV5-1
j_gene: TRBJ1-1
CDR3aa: CASSSDPSLNTEAFF
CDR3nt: TGCGCCAGCAGCTCTGACCCAAGTCTGAACACTGAAGCTTTCTTT

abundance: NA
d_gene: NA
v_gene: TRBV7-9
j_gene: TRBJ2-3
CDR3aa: CASSSTDTQYF
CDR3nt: TGTGCCAGCAGCTCCACAGATACGCAGTATTTT

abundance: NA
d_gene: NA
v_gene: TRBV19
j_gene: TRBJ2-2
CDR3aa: CASTRGGNTGELFF
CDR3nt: TGTGCCAGTACCCGGGGAGGTAACACCGGGGAGCTGTTTTTT

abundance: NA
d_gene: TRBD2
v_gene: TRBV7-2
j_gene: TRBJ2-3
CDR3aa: CASSTRTSGFTDTQYF
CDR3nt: TGTGCCAGCAGCACCCGGACTAGCGGGTTCACAGATACGCAGTATTTT

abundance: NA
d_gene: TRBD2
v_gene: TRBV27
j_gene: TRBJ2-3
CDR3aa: CASSLSHTSGRGGTQYF
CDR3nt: TGTGCCAGCAGTTTATCCCATACTAGCGGGAGAGGAGGTACGCAGTATTTT